This T cell receptor (beta chain) is from a study of shared clonotypes between healthy human individuals. Study information: There were three CD4 naive, three CD4 memory, two CD8 naive and one CD8 memory plates per donor.

This clone was recorded only once. Its antigen remains unknown. Other DNA sequences in the same sample also yield this CDR3. Profiling relied on immunoSEQ multiplex PCR, and the TCRdb table lists in-frame clones only, not all of them. The repertoire includes about 2 million clones, around 96% of them detected once, and approximately 1.2% sits in the top ten. Germline lookup yields CDR1 SGDLS and CDR2 YYNGEE. Trimming removed 6 bases at V and 2 bases at J, with 16 bases between. There are 15 residues in the CDR3. Whole-study results and caveats: The study drew on few donors, limiting represented genetic and exposure-history diversity. Estimated richness values were generally larger in naive subsets than in memory subsets.

The naive CD8 population came from CD45RO-negative cells selected for CCR7, without terminally differentiated effector memory CD45RA+ cells. The donor population consisted of healthy HIV-negative adults with no recent acute infections or vaccinations. V gene TRBV9 combines with J gene TRBJ2-3, with D perhaps TRBD2 (5 bases). The specimen was naive CD8+ T cells sorted from blood. The source is a man between 18 and 35 years old in good health. The CDR3 coding sequence is TGTGCCAGCACTCCTGGAGGTGGGGACACAGATACGCAGTATTTT. Translated, it gives CASTPGGGDTDTQYF.